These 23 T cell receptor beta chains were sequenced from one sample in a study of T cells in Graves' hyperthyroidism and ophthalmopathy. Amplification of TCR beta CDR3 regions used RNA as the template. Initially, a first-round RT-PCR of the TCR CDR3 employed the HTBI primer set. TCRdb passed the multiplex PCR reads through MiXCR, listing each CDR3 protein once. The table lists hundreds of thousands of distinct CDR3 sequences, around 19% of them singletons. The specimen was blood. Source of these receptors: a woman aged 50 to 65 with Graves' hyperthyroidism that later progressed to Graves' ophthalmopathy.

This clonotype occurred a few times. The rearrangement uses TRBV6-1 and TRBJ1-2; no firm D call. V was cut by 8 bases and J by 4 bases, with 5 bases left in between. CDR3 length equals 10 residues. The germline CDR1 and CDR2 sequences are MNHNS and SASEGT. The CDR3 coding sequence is TGTGCCAGCGATGCCTATGGCTACACCTTC. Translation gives CASDAYGYTF.

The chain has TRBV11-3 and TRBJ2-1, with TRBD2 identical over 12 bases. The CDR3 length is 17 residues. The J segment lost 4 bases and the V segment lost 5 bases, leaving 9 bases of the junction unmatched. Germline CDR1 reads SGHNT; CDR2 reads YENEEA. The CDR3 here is CASSLNYGLAGYNEQFF. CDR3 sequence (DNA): TGTGCCAGCAGCCTAAACTACGGACTAGCGGGGTACAATGAGCAGTTCTTC.

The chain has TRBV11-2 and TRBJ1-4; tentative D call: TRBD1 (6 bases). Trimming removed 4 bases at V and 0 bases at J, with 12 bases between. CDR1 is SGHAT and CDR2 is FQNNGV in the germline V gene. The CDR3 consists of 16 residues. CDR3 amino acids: CASSSTGGPTNEKLFF. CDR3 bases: TGTGCCAGCAGCTCGACTGGGGGCCCAACTAATGAAAAACTGTTTTTT. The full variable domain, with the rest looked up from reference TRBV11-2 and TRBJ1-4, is EAGVAQSPRYKIIEKRQSVAFWCNPISGHATLYWYQQILGQGPKLLIQFQNNGVVDDSQLPKDRFSAERLKGVDSTLKIQPAKLEDSAVYLCASSSTGGPTNEKLFFGSGTQLSVL.

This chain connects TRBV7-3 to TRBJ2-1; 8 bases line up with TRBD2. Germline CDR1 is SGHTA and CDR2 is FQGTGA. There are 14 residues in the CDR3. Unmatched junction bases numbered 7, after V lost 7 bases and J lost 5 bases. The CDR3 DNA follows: TGTGCCAGCACCCCACGGGAGGGCAACAATGAGCAGTTCTTC. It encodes CASTPREGNNEQFF.

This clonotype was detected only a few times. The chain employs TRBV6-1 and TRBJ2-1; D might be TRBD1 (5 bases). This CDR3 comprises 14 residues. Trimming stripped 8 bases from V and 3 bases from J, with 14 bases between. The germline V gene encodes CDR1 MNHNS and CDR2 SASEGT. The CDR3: CASGAHLYYNEQFF. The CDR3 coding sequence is TGTGCCAGCGGGGCCCACCTCTACTACAATGAGCAGTTCTTC.

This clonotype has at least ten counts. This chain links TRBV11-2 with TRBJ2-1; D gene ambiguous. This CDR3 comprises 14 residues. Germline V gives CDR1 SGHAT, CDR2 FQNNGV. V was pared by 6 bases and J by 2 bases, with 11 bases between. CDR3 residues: CASSLPRTYNEQFF. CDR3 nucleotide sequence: TGTGCCAGCAGTCTCCCCCGCACCTACAATGAGCAGTTCTTC.

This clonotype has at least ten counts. The CDR3 is CSARDNQNTEAFF. Here the CDR3 DNA reads TGCAGTGCTAGAGATAACCAGAACACTGAAGCTTTCTTT. This chain uses TRBV20-1 with TRBJ1-1; D gene unclear. Germline-derived CDR1 and CDR2 are DFQATT and SNEGSKA (reference sequence). The CDR3 contains 13 residues. V lost 0 bases and J lost 1, with 6 bases in between.

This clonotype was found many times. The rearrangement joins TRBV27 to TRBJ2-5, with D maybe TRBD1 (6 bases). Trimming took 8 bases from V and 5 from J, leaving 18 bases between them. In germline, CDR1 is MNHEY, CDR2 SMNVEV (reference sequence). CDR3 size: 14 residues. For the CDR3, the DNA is TGTGCCAGCGGGGACACCGGGACAACGGAGACCCAGTACTTC. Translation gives CASGDTGTTETQYF.

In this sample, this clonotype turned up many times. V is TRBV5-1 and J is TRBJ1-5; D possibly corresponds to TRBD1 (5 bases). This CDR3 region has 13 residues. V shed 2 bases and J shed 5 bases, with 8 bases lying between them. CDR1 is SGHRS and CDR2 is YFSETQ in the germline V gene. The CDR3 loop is CASSLGADQPQHF. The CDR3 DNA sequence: TGCGCCAGCAGCTTAGGGGCTGATCAGCCCCAGCATTTT.

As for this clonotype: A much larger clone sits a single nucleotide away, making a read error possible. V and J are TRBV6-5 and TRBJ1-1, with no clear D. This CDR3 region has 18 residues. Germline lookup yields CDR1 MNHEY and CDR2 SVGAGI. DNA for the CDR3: TGTGCCAGCAGTTACAATCCCATGGCAGCTCTGGGCTACACTGAAACTTTCTTT. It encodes CASSYNPMAALGYTETFF.

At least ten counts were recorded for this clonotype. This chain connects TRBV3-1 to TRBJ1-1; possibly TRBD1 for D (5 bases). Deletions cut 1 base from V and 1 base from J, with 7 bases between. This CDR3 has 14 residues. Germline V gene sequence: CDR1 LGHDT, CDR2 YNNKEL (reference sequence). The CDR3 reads CASSQVGGNTEAFF. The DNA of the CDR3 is TGTGCCAGCAGCCAAGTCGGGGGGAACACTGAAGCTTTCTTT.

Here the CDR3 DNA reads TGTGCCAGCAGCTTAGCGTCGGGGGGTACATACAATGAGCAGTTCTTC. This sequence encodes CASSLASGGTYNEQFF. The genes are TRBV7-2 and TRBJ2-1; TRBD2 matches at 7 bases. The length of the CDR3 is 16 residues. CDR1 and CDR2 (germline): SGHTA, FQGNSA. Trimming cost V 0 bases and J 4 bases; bases outside gene matches: 6.

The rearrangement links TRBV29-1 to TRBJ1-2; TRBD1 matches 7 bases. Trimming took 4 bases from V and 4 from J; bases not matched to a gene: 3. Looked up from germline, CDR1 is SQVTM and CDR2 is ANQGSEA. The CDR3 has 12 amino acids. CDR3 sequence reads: CSVGDSLYGYTF. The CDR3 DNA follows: TGCAGCGTTGGGGACAGTCTCTATGGCTACACCTTC. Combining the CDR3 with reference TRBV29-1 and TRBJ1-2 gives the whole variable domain SAVISQKPSRDICQRGTSLTIQCQVDSQVTMMFWYRQQPGQSLTLIATANQGSEATYESGFVIDKFPISRPNLTFSTLTVSNMSPEDSSIYLCSVGDSLYGYTFGSGTRLTVV.

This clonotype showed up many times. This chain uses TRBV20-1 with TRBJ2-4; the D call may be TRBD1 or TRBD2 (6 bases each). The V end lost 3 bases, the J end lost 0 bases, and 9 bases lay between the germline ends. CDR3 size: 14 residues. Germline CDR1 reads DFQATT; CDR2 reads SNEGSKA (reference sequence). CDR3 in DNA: TGCAGTGCTAGGGAGGGGGGAGCCAAAAACATTCAGTACTTC. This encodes CSAREGGAKNIQYF.

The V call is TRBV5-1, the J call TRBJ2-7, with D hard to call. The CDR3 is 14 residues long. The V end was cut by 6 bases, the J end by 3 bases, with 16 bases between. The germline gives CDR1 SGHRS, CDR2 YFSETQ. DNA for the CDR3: TGCGCCAGCACCGATGGTAGGACCAGCTACGAGCAGTACTTC. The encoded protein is CASTDGRTSYEQYF.

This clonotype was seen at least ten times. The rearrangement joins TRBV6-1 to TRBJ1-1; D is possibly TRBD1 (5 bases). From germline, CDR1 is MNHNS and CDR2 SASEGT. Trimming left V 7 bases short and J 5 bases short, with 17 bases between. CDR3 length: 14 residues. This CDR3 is CASTLRGGRTEAFF. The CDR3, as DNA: TGTGCCAGCACTCTTCGGGGGGGTCGAACTGAAGCTTTCTTT.

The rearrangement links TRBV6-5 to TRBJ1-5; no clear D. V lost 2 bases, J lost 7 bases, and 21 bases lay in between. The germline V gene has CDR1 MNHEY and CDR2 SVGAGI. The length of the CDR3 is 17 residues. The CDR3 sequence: CASSYPRAGSNLQPQHF. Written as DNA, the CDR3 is TGTGCCAGCAGTTACCCTCGGGCGGGCAGTAATTTGCAGCCCCAGCATTTT.

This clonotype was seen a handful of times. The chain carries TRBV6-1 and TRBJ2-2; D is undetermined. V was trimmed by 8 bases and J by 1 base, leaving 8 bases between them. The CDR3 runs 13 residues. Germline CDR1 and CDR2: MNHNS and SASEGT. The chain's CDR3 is CASPDGNTGELFF. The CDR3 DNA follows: TGTGCCAGCCCTGACGGGAACACCGGGGAGCTGTTTTTT.

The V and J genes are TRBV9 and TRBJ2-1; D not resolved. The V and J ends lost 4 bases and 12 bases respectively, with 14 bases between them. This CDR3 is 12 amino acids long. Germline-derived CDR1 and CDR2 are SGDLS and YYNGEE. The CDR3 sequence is CASSPVPYMQFF. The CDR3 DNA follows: TGTGCCAGCAGCCCAGTCCCTTACATGCAGTTCTTC.

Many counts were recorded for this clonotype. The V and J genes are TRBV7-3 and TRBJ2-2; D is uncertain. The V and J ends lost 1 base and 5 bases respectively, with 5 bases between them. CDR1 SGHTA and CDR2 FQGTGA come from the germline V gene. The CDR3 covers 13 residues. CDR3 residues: CASSLIGTGELFF. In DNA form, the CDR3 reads TGTGCCAGCAGCTTAATCGGGACCGGGGAGCTGTTTTTT.

Here the CDR3 DNA reads TGCAGTGCTCCACAGGGAAACACCATATATTTT. It is translated as CSAPQGNTIYF. The chain recombines TRBV20-1 with TRBJ1-3; D not resolved. V lost 5 bases, J lost 4 bases, and 6 bases lay in between. Germline lookup yields CDR1 DFQATT and CDR2 SNEGSKA (reference sequence). The CDR3 sequence is 11 residues long.

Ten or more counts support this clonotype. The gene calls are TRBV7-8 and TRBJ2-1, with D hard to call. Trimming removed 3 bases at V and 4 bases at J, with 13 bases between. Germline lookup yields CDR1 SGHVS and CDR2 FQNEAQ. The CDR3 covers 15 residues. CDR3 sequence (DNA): TGTGCCAGCAGCTTGGTACAGAAAAGTTACAATGAGCAGTTCTTC. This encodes CASSLVQKSYNEQFF.

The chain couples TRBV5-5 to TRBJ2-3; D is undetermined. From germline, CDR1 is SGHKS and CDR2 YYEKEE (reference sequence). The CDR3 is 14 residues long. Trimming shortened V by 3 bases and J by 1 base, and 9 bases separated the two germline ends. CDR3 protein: CASSSEGGTDTQYF. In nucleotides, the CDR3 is TGTGCCAGCAGCTCGGAAGGAGGCACAGATACGCAGTATTTT.